The entry below describes one T cell receptor beta chain. Profiled with immunoSEQ multiplex PCR; TCRdb holds only in-frame clones, not every one. The sample holds around 160,000 clones, roughly 90% seen once. These data belong to a study of blood T cell repertoires in COVID-19. The overall study: Nucleic acid was either cDNA or gDNA, and it came from T cells, B-cell-depleted T cells, or PBMCs.

Germline V gene sequence: CDR1 MDHEN, CDR2 SYDVKM. V was clipped by 6 bases and J by 3 bases; unmatched bases: 10. CDR3 length: 15 amino acids. The chain carries TRBV28 and TRBJ1-1, with 7 bases fitting TRBD1. Sequencing was carried out using PBMCs or T cells enriched from blood (not recorded which). The source is a woman aged 25 to 39 with acute COVID-19. The CDR3 DNA reads TGTGCCAGCAGGGTTAGAGGGGGCGAGGACACTGAAGCTTTCTTT. Translation: CASRVRGGEDTEAFF.